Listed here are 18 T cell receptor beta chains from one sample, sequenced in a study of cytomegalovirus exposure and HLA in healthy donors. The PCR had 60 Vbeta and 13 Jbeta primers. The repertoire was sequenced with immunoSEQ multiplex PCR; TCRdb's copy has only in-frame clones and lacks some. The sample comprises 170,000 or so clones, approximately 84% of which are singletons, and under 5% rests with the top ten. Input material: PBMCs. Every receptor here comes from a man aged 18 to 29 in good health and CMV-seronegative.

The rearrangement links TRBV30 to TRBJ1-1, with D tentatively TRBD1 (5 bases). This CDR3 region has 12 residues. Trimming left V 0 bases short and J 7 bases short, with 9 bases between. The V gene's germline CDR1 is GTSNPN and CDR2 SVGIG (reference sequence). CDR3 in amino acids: CAWSVLGGEAFF. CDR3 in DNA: TGTGCCTGGAGTGTCTTGGGGGGTGAAGCTTTCTTT.

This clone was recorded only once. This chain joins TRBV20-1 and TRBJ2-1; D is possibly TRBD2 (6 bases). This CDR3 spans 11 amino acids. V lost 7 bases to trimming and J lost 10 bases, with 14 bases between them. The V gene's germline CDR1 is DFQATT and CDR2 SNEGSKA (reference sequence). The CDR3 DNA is TGCAGTGTCGCCCCGGGAGTAGAGCAGTTCTTC. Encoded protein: CSVAPGVEQFF.

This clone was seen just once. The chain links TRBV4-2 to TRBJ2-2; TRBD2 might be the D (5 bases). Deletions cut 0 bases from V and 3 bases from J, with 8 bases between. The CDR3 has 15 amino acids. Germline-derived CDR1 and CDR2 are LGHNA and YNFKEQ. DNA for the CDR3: TGTGCCAGCAGCCAAGATAGGACTTACACCGGGGAGCTGTTTTTT. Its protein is CASSQDRTYTGELFF.

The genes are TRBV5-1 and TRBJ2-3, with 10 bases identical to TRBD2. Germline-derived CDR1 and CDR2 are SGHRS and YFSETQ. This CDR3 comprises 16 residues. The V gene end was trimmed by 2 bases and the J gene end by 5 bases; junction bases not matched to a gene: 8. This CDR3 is CASSLTAGGVVDTQYF. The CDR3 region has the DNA TGCGCCAGCAGCTTAACAGCGGGAGGGGTGGTAGATACGCAGTATTTT.

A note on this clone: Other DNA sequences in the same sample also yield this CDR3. As DNA, the CDR3 is TGCGCCAGCAGCTTGGGGACAGGGGGAAGCAATCAGCCCCAGCATTTT. Its protein is CASSLGTGGSNQPQHF. This chain connects TRBV5-1 to TRBJ1-5, with 10 bases that match TRBD1. CDR1 is SGHRS and CDR2 is YFSETQ in the germline V gene. J was trimmed by 1 base and V by 0 bases; bases with no gene match: 1. The CDR3 sequence is 16 residues long.

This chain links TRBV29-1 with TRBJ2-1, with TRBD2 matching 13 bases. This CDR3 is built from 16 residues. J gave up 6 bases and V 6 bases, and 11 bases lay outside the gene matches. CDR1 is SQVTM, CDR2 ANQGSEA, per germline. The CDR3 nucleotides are TGCAGCGTCCACTCTAGAACTAGCGGGAGGGCCAATGAGCAGTTCTTC. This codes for CSVHSRTSGRANEQFF.

The CDR3 bases are TGTGCCAGCAGCAAGGACAGGGGGCTGTCTGATACGCAGTATTTT. It codes for CASSKDRGLSDTQYF. The V and J genes are TRBV7-9 and TRBJ2-3, with TRBD1 identical over 11 bases. CDR3 length: 15 residues. From germline, CDR1 is SEHNR and CDR2 FQNEAQ (reference sequence). The V gene end was trimmed by 5 bases and the J gene end by 6 bases; junction bases not matched to a gene: 7.

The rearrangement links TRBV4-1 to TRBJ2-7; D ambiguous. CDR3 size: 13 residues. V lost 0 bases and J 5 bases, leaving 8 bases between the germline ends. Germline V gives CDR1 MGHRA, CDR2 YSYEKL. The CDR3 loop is CASSQDLLDEQYF. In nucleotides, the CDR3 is TGCGCCAGCAGCCAAGACCTCTTAGACGAGCAGTACTTC.

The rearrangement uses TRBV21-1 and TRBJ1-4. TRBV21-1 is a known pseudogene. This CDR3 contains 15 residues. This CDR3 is CASSNRRGANEKLFF. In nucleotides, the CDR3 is TGTGCCAGCAGCAACCGGCGGGGGGCTAATGAAAAACTGTTTTTT.

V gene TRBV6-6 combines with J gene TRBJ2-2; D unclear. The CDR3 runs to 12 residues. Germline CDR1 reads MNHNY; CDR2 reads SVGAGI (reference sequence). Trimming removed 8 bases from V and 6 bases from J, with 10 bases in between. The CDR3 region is CASGGHPGELFF. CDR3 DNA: TGTGCCAGCGGCGGCCACCCCGGGGAGCTGTTTTTT.

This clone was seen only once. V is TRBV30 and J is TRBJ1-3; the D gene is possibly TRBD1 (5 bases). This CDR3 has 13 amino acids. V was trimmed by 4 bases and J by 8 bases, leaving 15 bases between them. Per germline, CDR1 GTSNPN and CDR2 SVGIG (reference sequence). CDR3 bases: TGTGCCTGGACTATCCGCAGGGTAGACACCATATATTTT. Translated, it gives CAWTIRRVDTIYF.

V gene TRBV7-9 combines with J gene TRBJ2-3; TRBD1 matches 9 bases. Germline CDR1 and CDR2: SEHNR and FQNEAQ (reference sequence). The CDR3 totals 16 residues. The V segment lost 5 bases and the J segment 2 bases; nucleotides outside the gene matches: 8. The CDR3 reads CASSLHGTGYTDTQYF. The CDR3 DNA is TGTGCCAGCAGCCTCCACGGGACAGGGTACACAGATACGCAGTATTTT.

The CDR3 DNA sequence: TGTGCCAGTAGCCGGCGCGGGTTAAGTGGGAATGGGGCCAACGTCCTGACTTTC. The encoded protein is CASSRRGLSGNGANVLTF. The J gene is TRBJ2-6, the V gene TRBV19, with D possibly TRBD2 on 5 matching bases. The CDR3 extends over 18 amino acids. The V gene's germline CDR1 is LNHDA and CDR2 SQIVND (reference sequence). The germline V and J ends were trimmed by 6 bases and 3 bases, with 21 bases remaining between them. Complete variable domain (other parts from reference TRBV19 and TRBJ2-6): DGGITQSPKYLFRKEGQNVTLSCEQNLNHDAMYWYRQDPGQGLRLIYYSQIVNDFQKGDIAEGYSVSREKKESFPLTVTSAQKNPTAFYLCASSRRGLSGNGANVLTFGAGSRLTVL.

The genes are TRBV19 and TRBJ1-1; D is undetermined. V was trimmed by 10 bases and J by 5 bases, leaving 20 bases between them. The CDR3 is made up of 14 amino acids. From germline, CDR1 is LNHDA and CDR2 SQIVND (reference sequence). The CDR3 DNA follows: TGTGCCACCTCGCCCCGGGGTTCGTGGACTGAAGCTTTCTTT. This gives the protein CATSPRGSWTEAFF.

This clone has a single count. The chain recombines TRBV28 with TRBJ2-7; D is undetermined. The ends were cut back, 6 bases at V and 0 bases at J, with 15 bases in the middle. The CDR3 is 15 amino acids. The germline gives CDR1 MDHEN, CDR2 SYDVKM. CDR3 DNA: TGTGCCAGCAGCTCGACCGGCGGTAACTCCTACGAGCAGTACTTC. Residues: CASSSTGGNSYEQYF.

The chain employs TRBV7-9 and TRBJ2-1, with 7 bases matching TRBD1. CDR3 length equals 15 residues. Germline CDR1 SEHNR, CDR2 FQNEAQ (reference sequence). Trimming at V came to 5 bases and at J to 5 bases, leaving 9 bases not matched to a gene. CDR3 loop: CASSPGTELHNEQFF. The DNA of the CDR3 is TGTGCCAGCAGCCCAGGGACAGAACTCCACAATGAGCAGTTCTTC.

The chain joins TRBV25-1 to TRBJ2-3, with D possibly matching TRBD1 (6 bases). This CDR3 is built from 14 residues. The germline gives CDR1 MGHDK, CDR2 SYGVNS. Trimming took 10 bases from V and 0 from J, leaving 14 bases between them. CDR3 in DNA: TGTGCCATACAACAGGGTACGAGCACAGATACGCAGTATTTT. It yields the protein CAIQQGTSTDTQYF.

DNA for the CDR3: TGTGCCAGCAGTTTACTGTGGACAGTTGGGGGCAACGAGCAGTACTTC. Amino acids: CASSLLWTVGGNEQYF. The chain has TRBV28 and TRBJ2-7; a weak D match, TRBD1 (6 bases). V lost 2 bases and J 5 bases, leaving 19 bases between the germline ends. Germline values: CDR1 MDHEN, CDR2 SYDVKM. The CDR3 has 16 amino acids.